This T cell receptor beta chain is drawn from a study of B cell selection in AIRE deficiency. General study findings and limits: Around 33% of healthy-donor shared Treg TCRbeta sequences appeared in patient Tconv cells.

Regulatory T cells were sorted as CD4+CD25hiCD127low/negative. Controls came from healthy donors unrelated to patients. In the authors' workflow: Treg pools: 55,000 to 60,000 distinct patient, 9.56x10^4 donor TCRbeta sequences. Some clones are missing from TCRdb's copy, which holds only in-frame ones; the method was immunoSEQ multiplex PCR. Clone size and V and J calls were adopted from that table, with D and trimming inferred from the DNA. The sample carries over 20,000 clones, about nine tenths recorded once. As for this clone: Antigen unknown.

The sequence was obtained from a human donor in good health. The sequenced material came from CD4+CD25+ Tregs sorted from PBMCs.

This CDR3 is CASRDGVTSGSSYNEQFF. DNA of the CDR3: TGCGCCAGCCGGGACGGCGTGACTAGCGGGAGCTCCTACAATGAGCAGTTCTTC. V and J are TRBV23-1 and TRBJ2-1; TRBD2 aligns across 12 bases. TRBV23-1 is reported as an ORF; its role is uncertain. This CDR3 has 18 amino acids. Trimming at V came to 8 bases and at J to 0 bases, leaving 11 bases not matched to a gene.